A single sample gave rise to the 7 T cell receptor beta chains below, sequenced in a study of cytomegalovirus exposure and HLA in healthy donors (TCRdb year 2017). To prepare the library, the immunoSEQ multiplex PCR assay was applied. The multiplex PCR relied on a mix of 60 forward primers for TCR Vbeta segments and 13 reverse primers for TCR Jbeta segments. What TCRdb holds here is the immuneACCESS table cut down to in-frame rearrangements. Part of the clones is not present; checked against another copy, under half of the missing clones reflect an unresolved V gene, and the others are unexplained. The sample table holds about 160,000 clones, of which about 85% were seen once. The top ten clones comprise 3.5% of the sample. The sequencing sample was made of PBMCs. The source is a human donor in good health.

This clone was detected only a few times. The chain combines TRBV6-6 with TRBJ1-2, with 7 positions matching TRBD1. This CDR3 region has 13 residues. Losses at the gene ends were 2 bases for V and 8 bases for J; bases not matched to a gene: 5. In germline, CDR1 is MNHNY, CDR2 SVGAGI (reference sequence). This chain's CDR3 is CASSYRLDRGYTF. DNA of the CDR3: TGTGCCAGCAGTTACCGCCTGGACAGGGGCTACACCTTC.

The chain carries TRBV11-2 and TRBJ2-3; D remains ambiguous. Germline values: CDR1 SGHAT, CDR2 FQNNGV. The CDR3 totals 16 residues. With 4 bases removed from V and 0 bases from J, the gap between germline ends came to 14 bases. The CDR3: CASSSTVFLSTDTQYF. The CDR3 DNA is TGTGCCAGCAGCTCCACGGTATTCTTGAGCACAGATACGCAGTATTTT.

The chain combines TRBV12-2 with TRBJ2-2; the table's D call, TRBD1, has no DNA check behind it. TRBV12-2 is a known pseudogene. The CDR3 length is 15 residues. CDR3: CASRLGFDSFGELFF. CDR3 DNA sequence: TGTGCAAGTCGCTTAGGTTTTGACAGTTTCGGGGAGCTGTTTTTT.

CDR3 sequence: CASSLGQGNGYTF. As DNA, the CDR3 is TGTGCCAGCAGCTTAGGTCAGGGAAATGGCTACACCTTC. This chain uses TRBV7-6 with TRBJ1-2; D may be TRBD1 (5 bases). Trimming removed 1 base at V and 6 bases at J, with 9 bases between. Germline CDR1 reads SGHVS; CDR2 reads FNYEAQ. The CDR3 has 13 amino acids. Using reference TRBV7-6 and TRBJ1-2 for the parts outside the CDR3, the full variable domain is GAGVSQSPRYKVTKRGQDVALRCDPISGHVSLYWYRQALGQGPEFLTYFNYEAQQDKSGLPNDRFSAERPEGSISTLTIQRTEQRDSAMYRCASSLGQGNGYTFGSGTRLTVV.

The CDR3 nucleotides are TGTGCCAGCAGCGTAAGAGCGGGAGCGCCCTACGAGCAGTACTTC. This translates into CASSVRAGAPYEQYF. The chain recombines TRBV9 with TRBJ2-7, with TRBD2 matching over 8 bases. This CDR3 is built from 15 residues. The V gene end was trimmed by 1 base and the J gene end by 2 bases; junction bases not matched to a gene: 5. Germline V CDR1 and CDR2: SGDLS, YYNGEE.

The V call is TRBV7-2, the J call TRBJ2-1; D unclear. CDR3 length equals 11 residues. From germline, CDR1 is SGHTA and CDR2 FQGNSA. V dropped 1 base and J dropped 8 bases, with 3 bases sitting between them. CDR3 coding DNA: TGTGCCAGCAGCTTAGTCTATGAGCAGTTCTTC. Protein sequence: CASSLVYEQFF.

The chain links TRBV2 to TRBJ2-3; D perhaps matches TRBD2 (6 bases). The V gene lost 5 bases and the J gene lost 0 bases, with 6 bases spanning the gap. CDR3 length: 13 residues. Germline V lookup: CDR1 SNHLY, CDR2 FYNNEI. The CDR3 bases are TGTGCCAGCAGTCGGGGGAGCACAGATACGCAGTATTTT. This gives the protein CASSRGSTDTQYF.